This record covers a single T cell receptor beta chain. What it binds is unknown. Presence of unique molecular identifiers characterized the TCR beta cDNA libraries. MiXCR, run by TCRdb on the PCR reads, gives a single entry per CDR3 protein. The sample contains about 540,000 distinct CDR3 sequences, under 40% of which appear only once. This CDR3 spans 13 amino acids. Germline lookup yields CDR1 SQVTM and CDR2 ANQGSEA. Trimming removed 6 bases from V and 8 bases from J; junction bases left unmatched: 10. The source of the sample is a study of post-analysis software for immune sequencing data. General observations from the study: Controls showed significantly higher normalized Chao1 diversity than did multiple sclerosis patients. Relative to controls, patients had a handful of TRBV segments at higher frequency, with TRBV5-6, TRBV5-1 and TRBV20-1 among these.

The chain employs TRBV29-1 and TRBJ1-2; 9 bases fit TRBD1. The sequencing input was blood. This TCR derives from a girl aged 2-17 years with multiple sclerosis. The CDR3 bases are TGCAGCGTCCGGGACAGGGACCAGGGAGGCTACACCTTC. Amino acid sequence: CSVRDRDQGGYTF.